The 4 T cell receptor beta chains below were found in one sample sequenced in a study of blood T cells in healthy people across ages. A J-beta primer mix and a sample-barcoded 5' primer were used in a second PCR of roughly 7 to 12 cycles. TCRdb re-derived calls from the 5' RACE reads in MiXCR, one entry per CDR3 protein. The profile shows 600,000 to 850,000 distinct CDR3 sequences, 20% to 25% of them singletons. In addition, the sample was reused for a study of T cells of mothers and their children.

The material sequenced was blood. All receptors come from a boy younger than 18 in good health.

In its sample, this clonotype was seen a few times. The CDR3 region has the DNA TGTGCCAGCAGCTTAGTTAACACCCACACCGGGGAGCTGTTTTTT. This encodes CASSLVNTHTGELFF. The rearrangement joins TRBV7-9 to TRBJ2-2; unclear D gene. The CDR3 has 15 amino acids. Trimming shortened V by 1 base and J by 3 bases, and 9 bases separated the two germline ends. Germline V lookup: CDR1 SEHNR, CDR2 FQNEAQ (reference sequence).

The rearrangement uses TRBV20-1 and TRBJ2-7; D ambiguous. Between the trimmed V and J ends, which lost 1 base and 5 bases, there was a span of 12 bases. Germline V CDR1 and CDR2: DFQATT, SNEGSKA (reference sequence). The CDR3 is 13 amino acids. The CDR3 spells CSARGRPSHEQYF. CDR3 sequence (DNA): TGCAGTGCTAGAGGGAGACCAAGCCACGAGCAGTACTTC.

The gene calls are TRBV20-1 and TRBJ2-1, with D perhaps matching TRBD2 (5 bases). The CDR3 contains 15 residues. The germline gives CDR1 DFQATT, CDR2 SNEGSKA (reference sequence). Trimming took off 3 bases at V and 5 bases at J, with 17 bases between the two ends. The CDR3 reads CSARGRSGVNNEQFF. For the CDR3, the DNA is TGCAGTGCTAGGGGTCGAAGCGGTGTGAACAATGAGCAGTTCTTC.

This clonotype was detected only a few times. V is TRBV28 and J is TRBJ2-2; D is undetermined. Trimming shortened V by 1 base and J by 6 bases, and 9 bases separated the two germline ends. CDR1 MDHEN and CDR2 SYDVKM come from the germline V gene. This CDR3 spans 14 amino acids. The CDR3 is CASSLFSQAGELFF. In DNA form, the CDR3 reads TGTGCCAGCAGTTTATTTTCGCAGGCCGGGGAGCTGTTTTTT.